This section outlines one TCR beta chain sequence together with its context. The sample comes from a study of technical replicates of blood from a few donors. Profiling relied on immunoSEQ multiplex PCR, and the TCRdb table lists in-frame clones only, not all of them. Of around 69,000 clones in the sample, around 97% were seen once. This CDR3 region has 13 residues. Germline CDR1 and CDR2: LNHDA and SQIVND (reference sequence). Losses at the gene ends were 8 bases for V and 0 bases for J; bases not matched to a gene: 2. Sequencing input: T cells isolated from PBMCs. The receptor was derived from a human donor in good health. The chain carries TRBV19 and TRBJ2-7; TRBD2 aligns across 9 bases. The CDR3: CASCSGSSYEQYF. CDR3 DNA: TGTGCCAGTTGTAGCGGGAGCTCCTACGAGCAGTACTTC. Looking up the rest from reference TRBV19 and TRBJ2-7 gives the full variable domain: DGGITQSPKYLFRKEGQNVTLSCEQNLNHDAMYWYRQDPGQGLRLIYYSQIVNDFQKGDIAEGYSVSREKKESFPLTVTSAQKNPTAFYLCASCSGSSYEQYFGPGTRLTVT.